Below are 24 T cell receptor beta chains sequenced from a single sample in a study of shared T cell receptors in the human thymus. Method: immunoSEQ multiplex PCR; TCRdb's copy keeps in-frame clones and lacks some. The data show hundreds of thousands of clones, 87% seen once. These data were also reused for a study on human thymus T cells.

Material for sequencing was thymocytes. These TCRs come from a boy younger than two with a congenital heart defect.

About this clone: The same CDR3 can be traced to other DNA sequences in this sample. The genes are TRBV6-5 and TRBJ1-6; 8 bases are shared with TRBD1. The V gene end was trimmed by 5 bases and the J gene end by 8 bases; junction bases not matched to a gene: 8. The CDR3 extends over 15 amino acids. Germline-derived CDR1 and CDR2 are MNHEY and SVGAGI. CDR3 region: CASSQQGVMDSPLHF. For the CDR3, the DNA is TGTGCCAGCAGTCAACAGGGGGTTATGGATTCACCCCTCCACTTT.

The rearrangement links TRBV23-1 to TRBJ2-7, with 11 nucleotides matching TRBD1. TRBV23-1 is identified as an open reading frame with a role that is uncertain. V gave up 3 bases and J gave up 3 bases; unmatched junction bases: 16. This CDR3 has 19 residues. The CDR3 nucleotides are TGCGCCAGCAGTCAGGGTCGGGACAGGGGGTGCCGTCCCAGCTACGAGCAGTACTTC. This sequence encodes CASSQGRDRGCRPSYEQYF.

The chain joins TRBV5-1 to TRBJ1-1; no clear D. Germline CDR1 reads SGHRS; CDR2 reads YFSETQ. This CDR3 has 15 residues. Trimming left V 0 bases short and J 1 base short, with 10 bases between. The DNA of the CDR3 is TGCGCCAGCAGCTTGGGAGATGGAGGGAACACTGAAGCTTTCTTT. It encodes CASSLGDGGNTEAFF.

This rearrangement joins TRBV7-2 to TRBJ1-2; 10 bases match TRBD1. V lost 5 bases to trimming and J lost 6 bases; unmatched junction nucleotides: 6. Germline loops: CDR1 SGHTA, CDR2 FQGNSA. CDR3 length: 14 amino acids. In nucleotides, the CDR3 is TGTGCCAGCAGCCTGGGACAGGGGAAAAATGGCTACACCTTC. Translating gives CASSLGQGKNGYTF.

This clone was observed a single time. The chain couples TRBV5-4 to TRBJ1-2; 8 nucleotides line up with TRBD1. J was trimmed by 3 bases and V by 4 bases; bases with no gene match: 11. There are 16 residues in the CDR3. Germline loops: CDR1 SGHNT, CDR2 YYREEE (reference sequence). CDR3 bases: TGTGCCAGCAGCACCGGGACAGGATCGCCGGACTATGGCTACACCTTC. Its translation is CASSTGTGSPDYGYTF. The full variable domain, rest sourced from reference TRBV5-4 and TRBJ1-2, is ETGVTQSPTHLIKTRGQQVTLRCSSQSGHNTVSWYQQALGQGPQFIFQYYREEENGRGNFPPRFSGLQFPNYSSELNVNALELDDSALYLCASSTGTGSPDYGYTFGSGTRLTVV.

This chain uses TRBV27 with TRBJ1-6, with a possible D match to TRBD1 (6 bases). The CDR3 is made up of 13 amino acids. The V end was cut by 8 bases, the J end by 7 bases, with 12 bases between. The germline V gene encodes CDR1 MNHEY and CDR2 SMNVEV (reference sequence). CDR3 nucleotides: TGTGCCAGCCCATCGGACAGCAATTCACCCCTCCACTTT. Its protein product is CASPSDSNSPLHF.

The CDR3 reads CASSLFGTGELFF. The CDR3 nucleotides read TGCGCCAGCAGCTTGTTCGGCACCGGGGAGCTGTTTTTT. The chain is built from TRBV5-1 and TRBJ2-2; D call uncertain. The CDR3 length is 13 residues. Germline loops: CDR1 SGHRS, CDR2 YFSETQ. The V and J ends lost 1 base and 4 bases respectively, with 5 bases between them.

The chain couples TRBV6-5 to TRBJ2-1; TRBD2 matches 7 bases. Germline lookup yields CDR1 MNHEY and CDR2 SVGAGI. The CDR3 has 15 residues. Trimming took 10 bases from V and 2 from J; bases not matched to a gene: 11. Written as DNA, the CDR3 is TGTGCCACCCGCTGGGGGGGAGGGACCTACAATGAGCAGTTCTTC. Translated, it gives CATRWGGGTYNEQFF.

The chain couples TRBV9 to TRBJ2-2, with D possibly TRBD1 on 6 matching bases. The germline gives CDR1 SGDLS, CDR2 YYNGEE. V was trimmed by 4 bases and J by 5 bases, leaving 18 bases between them. The CDR3 consists of 16 residues. CDR3 nucleotide sequence: TGTGCCAGCAGCCCAAAGAGGTTACAGGGAACCGGGGAGCTGTTTTTT. Translated: CASSPKRLQGTGELFF.

The V call is TRBV28, the J call TRBJ2-1; 13 positions match TRBD2. There are 15 residues in the CDR3. CDR1 is MDHEN and CDR2 is SYDVKM in the germline V gene. Unmatched junction bases numbered 6, after V lost 5 bases and J lost 8 bases. CDR3 DNA sequence: TGTGCCAGCAGTAACACTAGCGGGAGGGCCCATGAGCAGTTCTTC. This sequence encodes CASSNTSGRAHEQFF.

The gene calls are TRBV28 and TRBJ1-5; unclear D gene. CDR1 MDHEN and CDR2 SYDVKM come from the germline V gene. The CDR3 is 22 amino acids. V lost 5 bases, J lost 0 bases, and 32 bases lay in between. The CDR3 here is CASSIPGRVELGWGYSNQPQHF. The CDR3 region has the DNA TGTGCCAGCAGTATCCCTGGGAGGGTTGAGTTAGGGTGGGGATATAGCAATCAGCCCCAGCATTTT.

The CDR3 DNA reads TGCGCCAGCAGCTTTAGCGAGAACACCGGGGAGCTGTTTTTT. Residues: CASSFSENTGELFF. The gene calls are TRBV5-1 and TRBJ2-2, with a tentative D call TRBD2 (5 bases). Trimming took off 2 bases at V and 1 base at J, with 6 bases between the two ends. This CDR3 region has 14 residues. Germline CDR1 reads SGHRS; CDR2 reads YFSETQ.

The rearrangement uses TRBV2 and TRBJ2-6; weak D call: TRBD1 (6 bases). The germline V and J ends were trimmed by 6 bases and 9 bases, with 12 bases remaining between them. The CDR3 spans 13 residues. Germline CDR1 is SNHLY and CDR2 is FYNNEI. This chain's CDR3 is CASRRRGVNVLTF. The CDR3 nucleotides read TGTGCCAGCAGACGCAGGGGTGTCAACGTCCTGACTTTC.

This rearrangement joins TRBV7-2 to TRBJ1-5; TRBD1 matches at 9 bases. The CDR3 totals 14 residues. After removal of 5 bases from V and 6 bases from J, the junction contained 5 bases not matched to a gene. Germline CDR1 is SGHTA and CDR2 is FQGNSA. The CDR3 region is CASSRGQGPQPQHF. The CDR3 bases are TGTGCCAGCAGCAGGGGACAGGGTCCTCAGCCCCAGCATTTT.

The chain joins TRBV14 to TRBJ2-1; tentative D call: TRBD2 (7 bases). Trimming pared 0 bases from V and 10 bases from J, leaving 19 bases between. Per the germline V gene, CDR1 is SGHDN and CDR2 is FVKESK. The CDR3 consists of 16 residues. The CDR3 loop is CASSQDVRGGGAEQFF. The CDR3 coding sequence is TGTGCCAGCAGCCAAGACGTGAGGGGGGGTGGCGCAGAGCAGTTCTTC.

This clone was detected only a few times. V and J are TRBV4-3 and TRBJ2-1; 8 bases are a match to TRBD2. CDR1 is LGHNA and CDR2 is YSLEER in the germline V gene. The CDR3 extends over 16 amino acids. Trimming cost V 0 bases and J 5 bases; bases outside gene matches: 6. The DNA for the CDR3 is TGCGCCAGCAGCCAAGATCCGGGGGGGGAAAACAATGAGCAGTTCTTC. This encodes CASSQDPGGENNEQFF.

The chain carries TRBV28 and TRBJ1-5; 9 bases are shared with TRBD1. The CDR3 is 16 residues long. Germline-derived CDR1 and CDR2 are MDHEN and SYDVKM. The trim removed 5 bases at V and 3 bases at J, leaving 8 bases unmatched. CDR3 nucleotide sequence: TGTGCCAGCAGTATCCCGACAGGGGGGCTCAATCAGCCCCAGCATTTT. Translated, it gives CASSIPTGGLNQPQHF.

This rearrangement joins TRBV28 to TRBJ1-1; 10 bases map to TRBD1. The CDR3 is 15 amino acids. Germline V gene data show CDR1 as MDHEN and CDR2 as SYDVKM. The J segment lost 2 bases and the V segment lost 5 bases, leaving 5 bases of the junction unmatched. DNA of the CDR3: TGTGCCAGCAGTCCAAGGGACAGGGGAAACACTGAAGCTTTCTTT. As protein: CASSPRDRGNTEAFF.

CDR3 sequence (DNA): TGTGCCAGCAGCACACTAGCGGGAGATCCCTACAATGAGCAGTTCTTC. Protein sequence: CASSTLAGDPYNEQFF. This chain joins TRBV13 and TRBJ2-1; 11 bases line up with TRBD2. Trimming took 5 bases from V and 2 from J; bases not matched to a gene: 5. Germline lookup yields CDR1 PRHDT and CDR2 FYEKMQ (reference sequence). The CDR3 is 16 residues long.

The rearrangement uses TRBV28 and TRBJ2-3; tentatively, D is TRBD1 (5 bases). The germline V gene has CDR1 MDHEN and CDR2 SYDVKM. The CDR3 extends over 15 amino acids. Trimming left V 6 bases short and J 2 bases short, with 15 bases between. This CDR3 reads CASSPVGPVTDTQYF. The CDR3 DNA reads as TGTGCCAGCAGCCCGGTGGGGCCGGTCACAGATACGCAGTATTTT.

The rearrangement uses TRBV5-1 and TRBJ1-2, with 9 bases lining up with TRBD1. Germline V gene sequence: CDR1 SGHRS, CDR2 YFSETQ. J was trimmed by 4 bases and V by 3 bases; bases with no gene match: 1. The CDR3 is 13 residues long. CDR3 residues: CASSWDRAYGYTF. The CDR3 DNA sequence: TGCGCCAGCAGCTGGGACAGGGCCTATGGCTACACCTTC.

V gene TRBV19 combines with J gene TRBJ2-7, with 9 nucleotides matching TRBD2. J lost 1 base, V lost 5 bases, and 6 bases had no gene match. The CDR3 is made up of 15 amino acids. Per germline, CDR1 LNHDA and CDR2 SQIVND (reference sequence). The CDR3 sequence: CASSEVAGVSYEQYF. The DNA for the CDR3 is TGTGCCAGTAGTGAGGTAGCGGGAGTTTCCTACGAGCAGTACTTC.

The chain joins TRBV7-9 to TRBJ2-7; TRBD1 might be the D (6 bases). The germline V gene has CDR1 SEHNR and CDR2 FQNEAQ (reference sequence). Trimming left V 3 bases short and J 6 bases short, with 12 bases between. The CDR3 consists of 13 residues. DNA of the CDR3: TGTGCCAGCAGCTTTGAACAGGGCAGCGAGCAGTACTTC. Its protein is CASSFEQGSEQYF.

The chain recombines TRBV6-6 with TRBJ1-1, with TRBD1 matching 7 bases. Germline V gives CDR1 MNHNY, CDR2 SVGAGI (reference sequence). The V and J ends lost 3 bases and 6 bases, in that order; junction bases with no gene match: 7. CDR3 size: 14 residues. The DNA for the CDR3 is TGTGCCAGCAGTTATCGCGCCACAGGGGCTGAAGCTTTCTTT. Residues: CASSYRATGAEAFF.